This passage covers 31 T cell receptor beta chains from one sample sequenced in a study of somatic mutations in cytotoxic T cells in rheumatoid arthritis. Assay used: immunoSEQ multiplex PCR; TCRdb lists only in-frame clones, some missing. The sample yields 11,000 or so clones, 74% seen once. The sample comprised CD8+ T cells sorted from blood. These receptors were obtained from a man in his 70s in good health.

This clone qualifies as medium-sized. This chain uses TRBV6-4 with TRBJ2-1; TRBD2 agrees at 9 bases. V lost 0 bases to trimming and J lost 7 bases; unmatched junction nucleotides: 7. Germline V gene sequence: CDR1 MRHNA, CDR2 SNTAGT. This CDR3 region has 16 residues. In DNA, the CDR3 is TGTGCCAGCAGTGACTCAGCTAGCGGGGATTATAATGAGCAGTTCTTC. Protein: CASSDSASGDYNEQFF.

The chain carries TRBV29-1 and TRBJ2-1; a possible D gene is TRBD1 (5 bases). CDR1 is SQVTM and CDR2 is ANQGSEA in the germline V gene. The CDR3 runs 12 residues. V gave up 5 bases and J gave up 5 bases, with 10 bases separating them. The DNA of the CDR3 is TGCAGCGTTACTGACAGACACAATGAGCAGTTCTTC. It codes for CSVTDRHNEQFF.

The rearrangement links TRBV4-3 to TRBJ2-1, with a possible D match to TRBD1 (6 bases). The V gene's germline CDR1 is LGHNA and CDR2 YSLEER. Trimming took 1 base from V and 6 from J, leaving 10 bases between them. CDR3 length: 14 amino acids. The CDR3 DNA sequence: TGCGCCAGCAGCCAAGGATGGGGGCCCAATGAGCAGTTCTTC. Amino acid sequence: CASSQGWGPNEQFF.

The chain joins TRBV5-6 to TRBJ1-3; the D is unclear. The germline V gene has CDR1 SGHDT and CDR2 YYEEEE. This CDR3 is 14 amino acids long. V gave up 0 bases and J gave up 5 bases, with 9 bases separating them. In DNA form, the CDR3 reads TGTGCCAGCAGCTTGGCTGCACGAAGAAACACCATATATTTT. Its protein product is CASSLAARRNTIYF.

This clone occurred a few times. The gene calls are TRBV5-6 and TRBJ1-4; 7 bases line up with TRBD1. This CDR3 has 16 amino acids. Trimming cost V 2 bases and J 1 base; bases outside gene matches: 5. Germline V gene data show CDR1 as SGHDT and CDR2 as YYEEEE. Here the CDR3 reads CASSFRTGETNEKLFF. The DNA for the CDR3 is TGTGCCAGCAGCTTTCGGACAGGAGAAACTAATGAAAAACTGTTTTTT.

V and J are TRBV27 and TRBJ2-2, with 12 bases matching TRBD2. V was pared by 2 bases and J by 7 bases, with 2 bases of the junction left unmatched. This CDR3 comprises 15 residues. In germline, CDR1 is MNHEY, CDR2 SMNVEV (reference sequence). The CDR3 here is CASSLGTSGRGELFF. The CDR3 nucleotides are TGTGCCAGCAGTTTAGGGACTAGCGGGCGCGGGGAGCTGTTTTTT.

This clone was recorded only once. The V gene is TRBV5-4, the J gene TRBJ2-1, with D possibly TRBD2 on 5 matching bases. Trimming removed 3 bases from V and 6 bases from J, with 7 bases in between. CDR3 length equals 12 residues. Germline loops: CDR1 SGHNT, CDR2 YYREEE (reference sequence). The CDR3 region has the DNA TGTGCCAGCAGCTCGAGCGGCAATGAGCAGTTCTTC. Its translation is CASSSSGNEQFF.

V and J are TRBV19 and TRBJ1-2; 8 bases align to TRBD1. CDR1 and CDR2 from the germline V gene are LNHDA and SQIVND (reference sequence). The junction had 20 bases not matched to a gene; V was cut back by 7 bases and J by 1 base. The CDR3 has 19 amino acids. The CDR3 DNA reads TGTGCCAGTAAACCCCCTGTCGCACAGGGGGGACAGATTAACTATGGCTACACCTTC. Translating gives CASKPPVAQGGQINYGYTF.

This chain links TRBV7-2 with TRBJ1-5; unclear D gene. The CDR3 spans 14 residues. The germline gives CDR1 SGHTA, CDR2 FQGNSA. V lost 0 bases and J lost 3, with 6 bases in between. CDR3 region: CASSLAAHNQPQHF. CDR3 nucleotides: TGTGCCAGCAGCTTAGCGGCACACAATCAGCCCCAGCATTTT.

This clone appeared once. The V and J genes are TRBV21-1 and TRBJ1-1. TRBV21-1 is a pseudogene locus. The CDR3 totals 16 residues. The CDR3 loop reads CASSNPQGGGGTEAFF. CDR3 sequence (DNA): TGTGCCAGCAGCAACCCGCAGGGTGGTGGGGGCACTGAAGCTTTCTTT.

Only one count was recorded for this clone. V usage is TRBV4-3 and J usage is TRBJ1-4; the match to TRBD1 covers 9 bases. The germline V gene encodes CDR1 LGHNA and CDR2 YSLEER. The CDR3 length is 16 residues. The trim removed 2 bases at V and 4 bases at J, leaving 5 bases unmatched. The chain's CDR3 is CASSQSSTGGNEKLFF. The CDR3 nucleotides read TGCGCCAGCAGCCAATCTTCGACAGGGGGTAATGAAAAACTGTTTTTT.

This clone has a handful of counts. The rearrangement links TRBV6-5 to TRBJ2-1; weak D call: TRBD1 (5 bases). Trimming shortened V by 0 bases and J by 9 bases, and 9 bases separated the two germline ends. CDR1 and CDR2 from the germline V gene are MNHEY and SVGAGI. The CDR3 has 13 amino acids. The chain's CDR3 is CASSYSSRAEQFF. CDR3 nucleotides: TGTGCCAGCAGTTACTCCTCCAGGGCTGAGCAGTTCTTC.

CDR3 loop: CASSLVGTGNTGELFF. CDR3 sequence (DNA): TGTGCCAGCAGCTTGGTGGGGACAGGGAACACCGGGGAGCTGTTTTTT. The chain uses TRBV5-8 and TRBJ2-2; 8 nucleotides line up with TRBD1. V dropped 0 bases and J dropped 1; count of bases not matched to a gene: 2. Germline V gene sequence: CDR1 SGHTS, CDR2 YDEGEE. This CDR3 comprises 16 residues.

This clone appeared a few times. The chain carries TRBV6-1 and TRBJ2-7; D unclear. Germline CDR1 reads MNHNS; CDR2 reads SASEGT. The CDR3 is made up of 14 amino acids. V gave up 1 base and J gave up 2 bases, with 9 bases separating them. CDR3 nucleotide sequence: TGTGCCAGCAGTGAAGATACGACGGCCTACGAGCAGTACTTC. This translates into CASSEDTTAYEQYF.

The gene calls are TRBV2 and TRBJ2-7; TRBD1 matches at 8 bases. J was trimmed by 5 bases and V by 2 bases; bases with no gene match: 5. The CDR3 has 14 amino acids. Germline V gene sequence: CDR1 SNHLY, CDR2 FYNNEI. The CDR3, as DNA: TGTGCCAGCAGTGAAAGGGGACAGGTCCACGAGCAGTACTTC. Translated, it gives CASSERGQVHEQYF.

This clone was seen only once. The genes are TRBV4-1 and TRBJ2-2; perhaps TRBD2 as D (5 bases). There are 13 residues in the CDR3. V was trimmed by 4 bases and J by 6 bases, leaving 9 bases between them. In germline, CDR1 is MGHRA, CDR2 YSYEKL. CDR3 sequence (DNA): TGCGCCAGCAGCCGCACTAGTTCCGGGGAGCTGTTTTTT. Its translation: CASSRTSSGELFF.

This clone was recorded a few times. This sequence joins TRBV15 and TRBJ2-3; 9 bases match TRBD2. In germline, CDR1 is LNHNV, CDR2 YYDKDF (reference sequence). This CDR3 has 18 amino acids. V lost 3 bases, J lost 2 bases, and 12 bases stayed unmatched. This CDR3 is CATSSEGERGAPTDTQYF. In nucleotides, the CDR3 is TGTGCCACCAGCAGTGAGGGGGAGCGGGGGGCCCCCACAGATACGCAGTATTTT.

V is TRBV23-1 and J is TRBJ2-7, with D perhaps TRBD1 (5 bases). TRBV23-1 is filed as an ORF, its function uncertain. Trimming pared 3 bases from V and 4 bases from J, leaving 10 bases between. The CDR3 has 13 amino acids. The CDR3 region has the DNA TGCGCCAGCAGTCATAAAGGGGTTTACGAGCAGTACTTC. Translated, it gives CASSHKGVYEQYF.

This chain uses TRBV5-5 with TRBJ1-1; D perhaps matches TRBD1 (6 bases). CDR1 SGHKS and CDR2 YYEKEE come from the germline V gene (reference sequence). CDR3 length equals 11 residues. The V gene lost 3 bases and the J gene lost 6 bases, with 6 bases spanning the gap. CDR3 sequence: CASSWTAEAFF. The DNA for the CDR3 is TGTGCCAGCAGCTGGACAGCTGAAGCTTTCTTT.

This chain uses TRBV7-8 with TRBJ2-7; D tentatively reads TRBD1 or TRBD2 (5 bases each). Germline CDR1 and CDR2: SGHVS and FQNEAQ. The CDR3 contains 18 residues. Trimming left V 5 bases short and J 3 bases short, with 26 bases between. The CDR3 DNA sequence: TGTGCCAGCAGCGACCTCCCCGGGGCAGGCCGTGGAAACTACGAGCAGTACTTC. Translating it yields CASSDLPGAGRGNYEQYF. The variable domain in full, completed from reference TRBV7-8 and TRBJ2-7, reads GAGVSQSPRYKVAKRGQDVALRCDPISGHVSLFWYQQALGQGPEFLTYFQNEAQLDKSGLPSDRFFAERPEGSVSTLKIQRTQQEDSAVYLCASSDLPGAGRGNYEQYFGPGTRLTVT.

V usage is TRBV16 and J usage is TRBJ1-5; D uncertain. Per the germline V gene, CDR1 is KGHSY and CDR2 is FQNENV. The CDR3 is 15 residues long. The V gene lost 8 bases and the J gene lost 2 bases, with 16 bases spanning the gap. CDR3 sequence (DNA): TGTGCCAGCCTCAACACGGGTTGGGGCAATCAGCCCCAGCATTTT. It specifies CASLNTGWGNQPQHF. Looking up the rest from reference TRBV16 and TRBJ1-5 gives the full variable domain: GEEVAQTPKHLVRGEGQKAKLYCAPIKGHSYVFWYQQVLKNEFKFLISFQNENVFDETGMPKERFSAKCLPNSPCSLEIQATKLEDSAVYFCASLNTGWGNQPQHFGDGTRLSIL.

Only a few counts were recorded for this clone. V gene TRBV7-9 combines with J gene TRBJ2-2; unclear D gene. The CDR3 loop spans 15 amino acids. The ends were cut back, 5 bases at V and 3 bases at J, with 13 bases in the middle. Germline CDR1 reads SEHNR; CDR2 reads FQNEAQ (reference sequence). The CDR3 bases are TGTGCCAGCAGCCCCCTCGGGCCCCACACCGGGGAGCTGTTTTTT. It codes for CASSPLGPHTGELFF.

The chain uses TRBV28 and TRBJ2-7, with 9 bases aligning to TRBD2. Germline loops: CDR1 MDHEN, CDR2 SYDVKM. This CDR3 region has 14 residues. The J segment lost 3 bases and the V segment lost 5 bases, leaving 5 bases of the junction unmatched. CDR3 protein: CASSPGLASYEQYF. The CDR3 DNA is TGTGCCAGCAGTCCCGGACTAGCGAGCTACGAGCAGTACTTC.

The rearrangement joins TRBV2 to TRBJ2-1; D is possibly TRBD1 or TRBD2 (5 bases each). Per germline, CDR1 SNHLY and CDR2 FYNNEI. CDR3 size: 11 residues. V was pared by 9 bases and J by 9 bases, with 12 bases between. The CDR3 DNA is TGTGCCAGTAACTTGGGACCTGAGCAGTTCTTC. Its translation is CASNLGPEQFF. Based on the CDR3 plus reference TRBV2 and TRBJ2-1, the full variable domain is EPEVTQTPSHQVTQMGQEVILRCVPISNHLYFYWYRQILGQKVEFLVSFYNNEISEKSEIFDDQFSVERPDGSNFTLKIRSTKLEDSAMYFCASNLGPEQFFGPGTRLTVL.

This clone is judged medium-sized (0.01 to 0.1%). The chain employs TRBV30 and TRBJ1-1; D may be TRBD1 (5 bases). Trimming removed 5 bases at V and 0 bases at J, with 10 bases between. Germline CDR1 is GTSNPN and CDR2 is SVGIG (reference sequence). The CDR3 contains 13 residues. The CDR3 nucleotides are TGTGCCTGGGGGGAGGGGTTGAACACTGAAGCTTTCTTT. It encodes CAWGEGLNTEAFF.

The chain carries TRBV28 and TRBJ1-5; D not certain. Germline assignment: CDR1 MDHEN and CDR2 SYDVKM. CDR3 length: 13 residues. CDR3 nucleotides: TGTGCAACCAAGGGTGTCTATGAGGTAGGTCACCATTTT. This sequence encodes CATKGVYEVGHHF.

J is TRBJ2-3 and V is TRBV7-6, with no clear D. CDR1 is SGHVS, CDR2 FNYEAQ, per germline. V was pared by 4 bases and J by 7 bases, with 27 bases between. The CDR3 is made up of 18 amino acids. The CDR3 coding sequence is TGTGCCAGCAGCTACCGGGTGGAACTTCACAGATACGCACATACGCAGTATTTT. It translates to CASSYRVELHRYAHTQYF.

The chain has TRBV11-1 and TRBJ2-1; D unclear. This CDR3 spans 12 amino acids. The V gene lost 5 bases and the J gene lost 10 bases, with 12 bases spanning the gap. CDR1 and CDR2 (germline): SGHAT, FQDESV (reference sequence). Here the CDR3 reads CASSINGQEQFF. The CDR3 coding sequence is TGTGCCAGCAGCATCAACGGGCAGGAGCAGTTCTTC.

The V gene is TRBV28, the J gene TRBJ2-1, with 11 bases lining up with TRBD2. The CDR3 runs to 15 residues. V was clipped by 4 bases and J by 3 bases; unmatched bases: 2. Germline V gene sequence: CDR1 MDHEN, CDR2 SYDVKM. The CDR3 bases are TGTGCCAGCAGTTCCGGGACTAGCGGCTACAATGAGCAGTTCTTC. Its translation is CASSSGTSGYNEQFF.

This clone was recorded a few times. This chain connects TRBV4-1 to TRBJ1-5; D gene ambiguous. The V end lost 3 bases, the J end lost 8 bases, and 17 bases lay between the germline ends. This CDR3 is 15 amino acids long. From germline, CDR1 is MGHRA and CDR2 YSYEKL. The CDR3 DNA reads TGCGCCAGCAGCCACAGACAAGCCGAAGGTGAGCCCCAGCATTTT. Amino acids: CASSHRQAEGEPQHF.

This chain's CDR3 is CASSDAYEQYF. As DNA, the CDR3 is TGTGCCAGCAGTGACGCCTACGAGCAGTACTTC. V and J are TRBV6-1 and TRBJ2-7; D unresolved. The CDR3 is made up of 11 amino acids. The V and J ends lost 3 bases and 2 bases respectively, with 2 bases between them. Germline values: CDR1 MNHNS, CDR2 SASEGT.